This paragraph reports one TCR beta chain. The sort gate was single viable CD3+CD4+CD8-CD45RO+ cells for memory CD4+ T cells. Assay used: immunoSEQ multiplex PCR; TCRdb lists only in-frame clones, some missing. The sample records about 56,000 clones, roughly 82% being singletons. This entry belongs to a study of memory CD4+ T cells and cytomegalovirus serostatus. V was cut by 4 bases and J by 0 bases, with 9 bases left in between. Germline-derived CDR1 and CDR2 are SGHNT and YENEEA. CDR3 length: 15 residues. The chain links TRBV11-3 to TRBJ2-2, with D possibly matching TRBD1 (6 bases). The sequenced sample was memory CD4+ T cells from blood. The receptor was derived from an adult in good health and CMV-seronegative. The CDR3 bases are TGTGCCAGCAGCTGGGGACACCCGAACACCGGGGAGCTGTTTTTT. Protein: CASSWGHPNTGELFF.